These 24 T cell receptor beta chains were sequenced from one sample in a study of PD-L1 blockade in urothelial cancer. Repertoires were generated with immunoSEQ multiplex PCR, while TCRdb's copy carries only in-frame clones and drops some. The sample lists about 130,000 clones; 70% to 85% were seen once. Described time point: pretreatment peripheral blood. Source: PBMCs, taken around atezolizumab (anti-PD-L1) treatment. The receptors were gathered from a man aged 50-59 years with urothelial cancer.

The chain employs TRBV19 and TRBJ2-2, with D possibly being TRBD2 (6 bases). Germline values: CDR1 LNHDA, CDR2 SQIVND (reference sequence). Trimming took 9 bases from V and 1 from J, leaving 12 bases between them. There are 14 residues in the CDR3. The CDR3 here is CASAGGVNTGELFF. CDR3 nucleotides: TGTGCCAGCGCCGGGGGAGTGAACACCGGGGAGCTGTTTTTT.

J is TRBJ2-3 and V is TRBV28; 7 positions agree with TRBD2. V was clipped by 5 bases and J by 1 base; unmatched bases: 6. This CDR3 region has 15 residues. Germline CDR1 reads MDHEN; CDR2 reads SYDVKM. CDR3 loop: CASSIAGRGTDTQYF. The DNA of the CDR3 is TGTGCCAGCAGTATAGCGGGTAGAGGCACAGATACGCAGTATTTT.

CDR3 sequence reads: CASSLAAVAGGPVQETQYF. The CDR3 DNA is TGCGCCAGCAGCTTGGCCGCCGTAGCGGGAGGGCCTGTACAGGAGACCCAGTACTTC. The J gene is TRBJ2-5, the V gene TRBV5-1, with TRBD2 matching over 11 bases. CDR3 length: 19 amino acids. Germline V gene data show CDR1 as SGHRS and CDR2 as YFSETQ. Trimming cost V 0 bases and J 5 bases; bases outside gene matches: 15.

This sequence joins TRBV5-8 and TRBJ2-7, with TRBD1 as a possible D gene (5 bases). V was clipped by 0 bases and J by 6 bases, with 16 bases between them. Germline lookup yields CDR1 SGHTS and CDR2 YDEGEE. This CDR3 comprises 15 residues. The DNA of the CDR3 is TGTGCCAGCAGCTTGGCCCGTTCGCAGGGCCGCGAGCAGTACTTC. Translated: CASSLARSQGREQYF. Supplemented by reference TRBV5-8 and TRBJ2-7, the full variable domain reads EAGVTQSPTHLIKTRGQQATLRCSPISGHTSVYWYQQALGLGLQFLLWYDEGEERNRGNFPPRFSGRQFPNYSSELNVNALELEDSALYLCASSLARSQGREQYFGPGTRLTVT.

The chain links TRBV5-4 to TRBJ1-4; TRBD1 agrees at 10 bases. The CDR3 runs to 15 residues. Germline CDR1 is SGHNT and CDR2 is YYREEE (reference sequence). Trimming at V came to 0 bases and at J to 6 bases, leaving 2 bases not matched to a gene. CDR3 amino acids: CASSLGGQGDEKLFF. For the CDR3, the DNA is TGTGCCAGCAGCTTGGGAGGACAGGGGGATGAAAAACTGTTTTTT.

The chain recombines TRBV7-3 with TRBJ2-3; 8 nucleotides align to TRBD1. CDR1 and CDR2 (germline): SGHTA, FQGTGA. J was trimmed by 5 bases and V by 5 bases; bases with no gene match: 3. The CDR3 consists of 13 residues. CDR3 DNA sequence: TGTGCCAGCAGCCGGACAGGGAAAGATACGCAGTATTTT. Residues: CASSRTGKDTQYF.

V and J are TRBV7-9 and TRBJ1-1; TRBD1 agrees at 9 bases. Germline CDR1 is SEHNR and CDR2 is FQNEAQ (reference sequence). After removal of 4 bases from V and 4 bases from J, the junction contained 10 bases not matched to a gene. The CDR3 extends over 16 amino acids. The CDR3 reads CASSSRDRVKGTEAFF. The CDR3 coding sequence is TGTGCCAGCAGCTCACGGGACAGGGTCAAAGGCACTGAAGCTTTCTTT.

The chain is built from TRBV7-9 and TRBJ2-1, with D possibly being TRBD2 (5 bases). Germline V gene data show CDR1 as SEHNR and CDR2 as FQNEAQ (reference sequence). This CDR3 is built from 12 residues. V shed 6 bases and J shed 9 bases, with 12 bases lying between them. CDR3 bases: TGTGCCAGCAGGGACTCGTGGACTGAGCAGTTCTTC. Translating gives CASRDSWTEQFF. The full variable domain, its missing parts supplied by reference TRBV7-9 and TRBJ2-1, is DTGVSQNPRHKITKRGQNVTFRCDPISEHNRLYWYRQTLGQGPEFLTYFQNEAQLEKSRLLSDRFSAERPKGSFSTLEIQRTEQGDSAMYLCASRDSWTEQFFGPGTRLTVL.

This clone was seen a handful of times. The chain couples TRBV6-1 to TRBJ1-5; D might be TRBD1 (5 bases). The CDR3 contains 16 residues. Deletions cut 4 bases from V and 2 bases from J, with 15 bases between. The V gene's germline CDR1 is MNHNS and CDR2 SASEGT. The CDR3 nucleotides are TGTGCCAGCAGTGCCCACAGGCCCGCCGGCAATCAGCCCCAGCATTTT. This codes for CASSAHRPAGNQPQHF.

This rearrangement joins TRBV15 to TRBJ2-7; no reliable D call. The germline V and J ends were trimmed by 0 bases and 0 bases, with 6 bases remaining between them. Germline V gene data show CDR1 as LNHNV and CDR2 as YYDKDF (reference sequence). There are 14 residues in the CDR3. In DNA form, the CDR3 reads TGTGCCACCAGCAGAGATTCAGTCTCCTACGAGCAGTACTTC. This codes for CATSRDSVSYEQYF.

The chain joins TRBV7-2 to TRBJ1-2; tentatively, D is TRBD1 (6 bases). V was shortened by 4 bases and J by 8 bases, with 14 bases between the two germline ends. The germline CDR1 and CDR2 sequences are SGHTA and FQGNSA. CDR3 size: 13 residues. The CDR3 loop reads CASSSNRVQGYTF. CDR3 sequence (DNA): TGTGCCAGCAGCTCTAACAGGGTTCAAGGCTACACCTTC.

The count of this clone is one. In DNA, the CDR3 is TGCGCCAGCAGCTGGGGACAGGGCTCCCCCTACGAGCAGTACTTC. It translates to CASSWGQGSPYEQYF. This rearrangement joins TRBV5-1 to TRBJ2-7; 9 nucleotides line up with TRBD1. The ends lost 3 bases at V and 2 bases at J; junction bases unmatched: 6. The CDR3 length is 15 residues. Germline values: CDR1 SGHRS, CDR2 YFSETQ.

DNA for the CDR3: TGTGCCAGCAGCGATAGCGGGAGACGGACAGATACGCAGTATTTT. Translating it yields CASSDSGRRTDTQYF. The gene calls are TRBV2 and TRBJ2-3; 9 bases line up with TRBD2. V was clipped by 6 bases and J by 3 bases; unmatched bases: 7. The germline gives CDR1 SNHLY, CDR2 FYNNEI. This CDR3 has 15 residues.

The chain couples TRBV18 to TRBJ1-1, with unresolved D. This CDR3 region has 14 residues. With 2 bases removed from V and 11 bases from J, the gap between germline ends came to 18 bases. Looked up from germline, CDR1 is KGHSH and CDR2 is LQKENI. The CDR3 coding sequence is TGTGCCAGCTCACCAGGCCGGGAAGAAAGAGAGGCTTTCTTT. This encodes CASSPGREEREAFF.

The gene calls are TRBV28 and TRBJ2-5, with D perhaps matching TRBD2 (5 bases). The CDR3 totals 13 residues. Germline V lookup: CDR1 MDHEN, CDR2 SYDVKM. V was pared by 8 bases and J by 5 bases, with 15 bases between. Here the CDR3 DNA reads TGTGCCAGCCGGTGGGCGGGCCCCGAGACCCAGTACTTC. Its protein is CASRWAGPETQYF.

The chain carries TRBV5-5 and TRBJ2-5; D remains unclear. The germline V gene encodes CDR1 SGHKS and CDR2 YYEKEE (reference sequence). Trimming cost V 4 bases and J 5 bases, with 27 bases left between them. The CDR3 is 18 residues long. The DNA for the CDR3 is TGTGCCAGCAGCCCCAGGCCTCAAACCGGCCAGACCCTGGAGACCCAGTACTTC. Its protein is CASSPRPQTGQTLETQYF.

This clone was counted once. The rearrangement joins TRBV18 to TRBJ2-7; 7 nucleotides match TRBD1. The ends lost 3 bases at V and 7 bases at J; junction bases unmatched: 9. This CDR3 region has 14 residues. Germline values: CDR1 KGHSH, CDR2 LQKENI. The CDR3 DNA is TGTGCCAGCTCACCCGACAGGGCCTTTAGTGAGCAGTACTTC. As protein: CASSPDRAFSEQYF.

Only one count was recorded for this clone. The V gene is TRBV28, the J gene TRBJ1-1, with 8 bases matching TRBD1. Germline V gene lookup returns CDR1 MDHEN and CDR2 SYDVKM. This CDR3 is built from 15 residues. With V trimmed by 4 bases and J by 4 bases, 8 bases remained unmatched. CDR3 sequence: CASSSKRQGSTEAFF. The CDR3 DNA sequence: TGTGCCAGCAGTTCCAAAAGACAGGGGAGCACTGAAGCTTTCTTT.

The chain links TRBV10-3 to TRBJ2-2; D call uncertain. The CDR3 consists of 13 residues. Germline V gene lookup returns CDR1 ENHRY and CDR2 SYGVKD. The V end lost 6 bases, the J end lost 6 bases, and 11 bases lay between the germline ends. CDR3 nucleotides: TGTGCCATCAGGATTCAGAATTCCGGGGAGCTGTTTTTT. Protein product: CAIRIQNSGELFF.

J is TRBJ1-5 and V is TRBV30; D perhaps matches TRBD1 (5 bases). The V gene lost 0 bases and the J gene lost 5 bases, with 23 bases spanning the gap. There are 18 residues in the CDR3. CDR1 and CDR2 (germline): GTSNPN, SVGIG (reference sequence). Here the CDR3 DNA reads TGTGCCTGGAGTGTAAGTCAGGGTGCTTTTACGAATCATCAGCCCCAGCATTTT. Encoded protein: CAWSVSQGAFTNHQPQHF.

The V gene is TRBV6-1, the J gene TRBJ1-4; 8 bases align to TRBD1. This CDR3 contains 14 residues. Germline V CDR1 and CDR2: MNHNS, SASEGT. The J segment lost 8 bases and the V segment lost 5 bases, leaving 7 bases of the junction unmatched. The CDR3 is CASSLDRVLEKLFF. Here the CDR3 DNA reads TGTGCCAGCAGTTTGGACAGGGTGTTAGAAAAACTGTTTTTT.

This rearrangement joins TRBV9 to TRBJ1-2; a weak D match, TRBD1 (6 bases). Trimming removed 0 bases at V and 4 bases at J, with 16 bases between. The CDR3 sequence is 16 residues long. Looked up from germline, CDR1 is SGDLS and CDR2 is YYNGEE. The CDR3 reads CASSVALQGGIYGYTF. The CDR3 region has the DNA TGTGCCAGCAGCGTAGCTTTACAGGGCGGAATCTATGGCTACACCTTC.

The chain links TRBV14 to TRBJ2-1; 13 bases are a match to TRBD2. V trimming: 2 bases; J trimming: 7 bases; junction bases outside the gene matches: 11. The CDR3 covers 18 residues. From germline, CDR1 is SGHDN and CDR2 FVKESK. The CDR3 spells CASSQIQLGTSGINEQFF. The CDR3 coding sequence is TGTGCCAGCAGCCAAATACAATTAGGGACTAGCGGGATAAATGAGCAGTTCTTC.

The chain is built from TRBV19 and TRBJ2-3; 7 bases fit TRBD1. The CDR3 has 14 amino acids. Germline CDR1 reads LNHDA; CDR2 reads SQIVND (reference sequence). Unmatched junction bases numbered 8, after V lost 5 bases and J lost 6 bases. DNA of the CDR3: TGTGCCAGTAGTCCGTACAGGGGCAGGGATACGCAGTATTTT. This codes for CASSPYRGRDTQYF.